Following are 20 T cell receptor beta chains from one sample sequenced in a study of cytomegalovirus exposure and HLA in healthy donors. This PCR relied on a set of 60 Vbeta primers and 13 Jbeta primers. The protocol was immunoSEQ multiplex PCR, while the TCRdb copy is restricted to in-frame clones and leaves out a portion. The sample includes roughly 170,000 clones, over 60% of them seen just once. Sequencing input: PBMCs. Source of these receptors: a woman between 25 and 40 years old in good health and CMV-seronegative.

The table lists this clone with a few counts. Here the CDR3 reads CASSFWHQETQYF. CDR3 in DNA: TGTGCCAGCAGTTTTTGGCACCAAGAGACCCAGTACTTC. The V and J genes are TRBV28 and TRBJ2-5; D remains ambiguous. Germline CDR1 and CDR2: MDHEN and SYDVKM. Between the trimmed V and J ends, which lost 3 bases and 0 bases, there was a span of 5 bases. The CDR3 is made up of 13 amino acids.

In its sample, this clone was seen once. V gene TRBV10-3 combines with J gene TRBJ1-5; D not certain. The V end was cut by 0 bases, the J end by 5 bases, with 8 bases between. This CDR3 has 14 amino acids. Per germline, CDR1 ENHRY and CDR2 SYGVKD. The CDR3 here is CAISESEHDQPQHF. CDR3 bases: TGTGCCATCAGTGAGTCGGAGCACGATCAGCCCCAGCATTTT.

V and J are TRBV27 and TRBJ2-7; TRBD1 might be the D (6 bases). The length of the CDR3 is 15 residues. From germline, CDR1 is MNHEY and CDR2 SMNVEV (reference sequence). V was cut by 3 bases and J by 2 bases, with 14 bases left in between. The DNA for the CDR3 is TGTGCCAGCAGTTTTAGGGACATAGTGCCCTACGAGCAGTACTTC. Its translation is CASSFRDIVPYEQYF.

The table lists this clone with a few counts. The V and J genes are TRBV5-4 and TRBJ2-7; 7 positions match TRBD1. V gave up 2 bases and J gave up 6 bases; unmatched junction bases: 5. This CDR3 is 13 amino acids long. Germline-derived CDR1 and CDR2 are SGHNT and YYREEE (reference sequence). The CDR3: CASSLEGAAEQYF. For the CDR3, the DNA is TGTGCCAGCAGCTTAGAGGGGGCTGCCGAGCAGTACTTC.

The V gene is TRBV9, the J gene TRBJ1-1; D is uncertain. The germline V and J ends were trimmed by 4 bases and 3 bases, with 10 bases remaining between them. The CDR3 has 13 residues. Germline lookup yields CDR1 SGDLS and CDR2 YYNGEE. The CDR3 region is CASSLREYTEAFF. The CDR3 DNA follows: TGTGCCAGCAGCCTGCGGGAGTACACTGAAGCTTTCTTT.

This chain uses TRBV28 with TRBJ1-2, with 7 bases matching TRBD1. V shed 5 bases, J shed 4 bases, and the junction held 10 bases outside the gene matches. The germline V gene encodes CDR1 MDHEN and CDR2 SYDVKM. This CDR3 has 15 residues. CDR3 loop: CASSLGTEGLYGYTF. CDR3 DNA sequence: TGTGCCAGCAGTCTCGGGACAGAGGGGCTCTATGGCTACACCTTC.

This clone was observed once. V usage is TRBV5-1 and J usage is TRBJ1-1; D uncertain. Germline V gene sequence: CDR1 SGHRS, CDR2 YFSETQ. V lost 0 bases and J 6 bases, leaving 18 bases between the germline ends. The CDR3 sequence is 16 residues long. This CDR3 reads CASSLALGLRVSEAFF. In nucleotides, the CDR3 is TGCGCCAGCAGCTTGGCCTTGGGGTTGCGGGTGTCTGAAGCTTTCTTT. Looking up the rest from reference TRBV5-1 and TRBJ1-1 gives the full variable domain: KAGVTQTPRYLIKTRGQQVTLSCSPISGHRSVSWYQQTPGQGLQFLFEYFSETQRNKGNFPGRFSGRQFSNSRSEMNVSTLELGDSALYLCASSLALGLRVSEAFFGQGTRLTVV.

V usage is TRBV4-2 and J usage is TRBJ2-7; no clear D gene. This CDR3 has 13 amino acids. The germline CDR1 and CDR2 sequences are LGHNA and YNFKEQ. Trimming removed 0 bases from V and 6 bases from J, with 9 bases in between. CDR3 in amino acids: CASSQERNGEQYF. CDR3 nucleotides: TGTGCCAGCAGCCAAGAGAGGAATGGCGAGCAGTACTTC.

The J gene is TRBJ2-7, the V gene TRBV5-1; possible D gene TRBD2, 5 bases. CDR3 length: 13 amino acids. Germline values: CDR1 SGHRS, CDR2 YFSETQ. V was cut by 4 bases and J by 3 bases, with 11 bases left in between. The CDR3 protein is CASSEGRDYEQYF. The DNA of the CDR3 is TGCGCCAGCAGCGAAGGCCGGGACTACGAGCAGTACTTC.

This clone was found a few times. The chain couples TRBV5-5 to TRBJ2-2; 10 bases are a match to TRBD1. Unmatched junction bases numbered 7, after V lost 1 base and J lost 4 bases. The CDR3 has 17 residues. Looked up from germline, CDR1 is SGHKS and CDR2 is YYEKEE (reference sequence). The CDR3 DNA follows: TGTGCCAGCAGCTTGTACCGACAGGGGGCGGTCACCGGGGAGCTGTTTTTT. It is translated as CASSLYRQGAVTGELFF.

The chain uses TRBV5-4 and TRBJ2-7; 7 nucleotides match TRBD2. Germline values: CDR1 SGHNT, CDR2 YYREEE (reference sequence). The CDR3 spans 15 residues. J lost 4 bases, V lost 0 bases, and 7 bases had no gene match. In DNA form, the CDR3 reads TGTGCCAGCAGCTTGGCGGTAGCGGGTTCTTACGAGCAGTACTTC. Translating gives CASSLAVAGSYEQYF.

With respect to this clone: The same CDR3 arises from other DNA sequences in this sample as well. In DNA, the CDR3 is TGTGCCAGCAGGAGGGACAGCTCCTACGAGCAGTACTTC. Its protein product is CASRRDSSYEQYF. The rearrangement uses TRBV27 and TRBJ2-7, with 7 bases that match TRBD1. J gave up 0 bases and V 6 bases, and 2 bases lay outside the gene matches. This CDR3 region has 13 residues. Germline CDR1 is MNHEY and CDR2 is SMNVEV (reference sequence).

Only one count was recorded for this clone. This sequence joins TRBV7-3 and TRBJ2-3; 7 bases match TRBD1. With 5 bases clipped from V and 11 bases from J, the junction kept 10 bases outside the gene matches. The CDR3 is 13 amino acids. CDR1 is SGHTA, CDR2 FQGTGA, per germline. CDR3 bases: TGTGCCAGCAGCCCTGGCAGGGGGTTTGGGCAGTATTTT. This codes for CASSPGRGFGQYF.

This chain joins TRBV5-1 and TRBJ1-3; tentative D call: TRBD1 (5 bases). Trimming took off 4 bases at V and 0 bases at J, with 11 bases between the two ends. Germline CDR1 reads SGHRS; CDR2 reads YFSETQ. This CDR3 comprises 15 residues. The CDR3 loop is CASSGTGYSGNTIYF. In DNA, the CDR3 is TGCGCCAGCAGCGGTACAGGTTACTCTGGAAACACCATATATTTT.

Only a few counts were recorded for this clone. This chain links TRBV7-3 with TRBJ2-2; possible D gene TRBD2, 6 bases. CDR1 is SGHTA, CDR2 FQGTGA, per germline. This CDR3 contains 16 residues. Trimming took 3 bases from V and 0 from J, leaving 11 bases between them. The CDR3 loop is CASSFAGSTNTGELFF. The DNA of the CDR3 is TGTGCCAGCAGCTTCGCGGGGAGTACGAACACCGGGGAGCTGTTTTTT.

The chain recombines TRBV28 with TRBJ1-2, with D perhaps TRBD1 (6 bases). The germline CDR1 and CDR2 sequences are MDHEN and SYDVKM. The length of the CDR3 is 17 residues. The V and J ends lost 5 bases and 7 bases respectively, with 26 bases between them. The CDR3 DNA reads as TGTGCCAGCAGTCGGCCCCTCAACAGGGATTGGTCACTTGGCTACACCTTC. Encoded protein: CASSRPLNRDWSLGYTF.

This clone was found once. The chain is built from TRBV7-2 and TRBJ2-7; D is perhaps TRBD1 (5 bases). Per the germline V gene, CDR1 is SGHTA and CDR2 is FQGNSA. Deletions cut 6 bases from V and 2 bases from J, with 14 bases between. CDR3 length equals 14 residues. The CDR3 is CASSQGGYTYEQYF. CDR3 in DNA: TGTGCCAGCAGTCAGGGTGGGTATACCTACGAGCAGTACTTC.

In this sample, this clone turned up a few times. This chain links TRBV2 with TRBJ2-5; TRBD2 matches 16 bases. V gave up 6 bases and J gave up 6 bases; unmatched junction bases: 10. Germline V gene lookup returns CDR1 SNHLY and CDR2 FYNNEI. The CDR3 extends over 17 amino acids. The CDR3 reads CASRPGLAGGPGKTQYF. The CDR3 nucleotides are TGTGCCAGCAGACCGGGACTAGCGGGGGGGCCGGGAAAGACCCAGTACTTC.

The CDR3 protein is CASSIPTMDRPEAFF. CDR3 DNA sequence: TGTGCCAGTAGTATACCCACAATGGACAGGCCTGAAGCTTTCTTT. The chain recombines TRBV19 with TRBJ1-1; 7 positions agree with TRBD1. V was pared by 2 bases and J by 6 bases, with 9 bases of the junction left unmatched. The germline CDR1 and CDR2 sequences are LNHDA and SQIVND (reference sequence). The CDR3 consists of 15 residues.

The chain links TRBV6-5 to TRBJ2-7; a possible D gene is TRBD1 (6 bases). Per the germline V gene, CDR1 is MNHEY and CDR2 is SVGAGI. CDR3 length: 15 amino acids. The V end was cut by 6 bases, the J end by 3 bases, with 18 bases between. The CDR3 DNA reads as TGTGCCAGCAGCCTCAGGGGAAGTATGATCTACGAGCAGTACTTC. It yields the protein CASSLRGSMIYEQYF.